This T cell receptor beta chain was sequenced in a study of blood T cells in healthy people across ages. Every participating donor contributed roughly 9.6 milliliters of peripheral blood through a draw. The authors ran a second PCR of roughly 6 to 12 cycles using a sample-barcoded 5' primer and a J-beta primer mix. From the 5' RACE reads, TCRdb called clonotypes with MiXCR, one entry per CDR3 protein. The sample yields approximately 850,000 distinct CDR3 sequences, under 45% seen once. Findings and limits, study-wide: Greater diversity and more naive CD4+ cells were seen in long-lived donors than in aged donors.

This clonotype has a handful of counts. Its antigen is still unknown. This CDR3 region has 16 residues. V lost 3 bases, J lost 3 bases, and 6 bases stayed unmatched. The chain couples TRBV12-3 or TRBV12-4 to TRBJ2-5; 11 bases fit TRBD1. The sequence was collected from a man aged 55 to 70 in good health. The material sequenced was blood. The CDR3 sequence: CASSLGGTGGKETQYF. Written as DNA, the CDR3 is TGTGCCAGCAGTTTGGGCGGGACAGGGGGGAAAGAGACCCAGTACTTC.